This note documents a single TCR beta chain sequence. TCRdb ran MiXCR on the 5' RACE reads and lists one entry per CDR3 protein. This table holds about 18,000 distinct CDR3 sequences, approximately 6.2% found once. Germline loops: CDR1 DFQATT, CDR2 SNEGSKA (reference sequence). This CDR3 is built from 15 residues. Trimming pared 3 bases from V and 3 bases from J, leaving 18 bases between. This specimen belongs to a study of early T cells in non-severe SARS-CoV-2 infection. The sample comprised whole blood. The chain recombines TRBV20-1 with TRBJ2-7; a possible D gene is TRBD1 (6 bases). This clonotype was obtained from an adult who was a healthcare worker with PCR-confirmed SARS-CoV-2 infection or an uninfected control (not recorded which). The CDR3 coding sequence is TGCAGTGCTAGTAGGGTGGCAGGGGCGTTCTACGAGCAGTACTTC. Translation gives CSASRVAGAFYEQYF.